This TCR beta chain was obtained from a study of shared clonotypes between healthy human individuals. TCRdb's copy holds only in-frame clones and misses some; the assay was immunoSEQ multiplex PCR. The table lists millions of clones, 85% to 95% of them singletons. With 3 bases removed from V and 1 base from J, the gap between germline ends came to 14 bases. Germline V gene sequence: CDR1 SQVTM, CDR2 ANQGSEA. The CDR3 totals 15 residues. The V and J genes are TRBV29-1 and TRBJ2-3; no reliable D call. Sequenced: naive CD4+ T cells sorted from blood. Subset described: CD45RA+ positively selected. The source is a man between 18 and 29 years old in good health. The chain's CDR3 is CSVDDWLVRTDTQYF. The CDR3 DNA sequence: TGCAGCGTTGACGATTGGCTAGTGCGCACAGATACGCAGTATTTT.